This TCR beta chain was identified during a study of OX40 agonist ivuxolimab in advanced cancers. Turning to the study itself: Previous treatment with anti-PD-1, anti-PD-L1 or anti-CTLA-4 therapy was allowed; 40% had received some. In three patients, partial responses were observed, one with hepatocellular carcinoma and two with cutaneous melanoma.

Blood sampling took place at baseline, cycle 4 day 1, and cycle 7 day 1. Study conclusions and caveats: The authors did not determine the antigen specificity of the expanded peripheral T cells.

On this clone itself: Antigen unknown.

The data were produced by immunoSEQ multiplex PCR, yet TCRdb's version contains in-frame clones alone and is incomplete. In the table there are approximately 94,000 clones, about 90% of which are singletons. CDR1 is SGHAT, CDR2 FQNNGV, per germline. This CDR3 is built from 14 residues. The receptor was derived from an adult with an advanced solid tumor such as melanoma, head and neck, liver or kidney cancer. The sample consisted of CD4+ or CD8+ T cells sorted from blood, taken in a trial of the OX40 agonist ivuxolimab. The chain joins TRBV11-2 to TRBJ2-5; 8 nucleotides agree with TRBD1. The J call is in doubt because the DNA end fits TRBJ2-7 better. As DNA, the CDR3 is TGTGCCAGCAGCTTACTGGCAGGGGGCGGCGAGCAGTACTTC. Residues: CASSLLAGGGEQYF.